This TCR beta chain comes out of a study of T cells in Graves' hyperthyroidism and ophthalmopathy. Findings and caveats of the study: Most expanded thyroid clonotypes above 0.001 also appeared in blood.

Amplification targeted TCR beta CDR3 regions from RNA transcripts. The HTBI primer set drove a first-round RT-PCR of the TCR CDR3. From the multiplex PCR reads, TCRdb called clonotypes with MiXCR, one entry per CDR3 protein. This table has under 400,000 distinct CDR3 sequences, about 15% appearing once. Uncontrolled infection, other autoimmune disease, pregnancy or lactation led to exclusion. This clonotype showed up just a few times. Its antigen is unknown. The clonotype comes from a woman aged 55-69 years with Graves' hyperthyroidism. The sequencing input was blood.

The CDR3 nucleotides read TGTGCCAGCAGCGCCAACATGAACACTGAAGCTTTCTTT. As protein: CASSANMNTEAFF. The V call is TRBV7-3, the J call TRBJ1-1, with D unresolved. V lost 5 bases, J lost 0 bases, and 7 bases lay in between. Germline V gene data show CDR1 as SGHTA and CDR2 as FQGTGA. This CDR3 has 13 amino acids.